The entry below describes one T cell receptor beta chain. Original processing methods: Estimates of nucleated cell counts were drawn from the amplification of reference gene primers. TCRdb keeps only in-frame clones here, not all; method: immunoSEQ multiplex PCR. V and J calls and clone size are given by that table; D and trimming were obtained from the DNA. The sample consists of tens of thousands of clones, nearly 95% of them appearing once. Germline lookup yields CDR1 KGHSH and CDR2 LQKENI. The CDR3 is 16 amino acids. V dropped 5 bases and J dropped 3; count of bases not matched to a gene: 9. The entry originates in a study of blood T cell repertoires in COVID-19. Study-level background: Spain, Italy and the United States supplied samples that represented acute and convalescent COVID-19. The analysed material was cDNA or gDNA that came from T cells, B-cell-depleted T cells, or PBMCs.

The V gene is TRBV18, the J gene TRBJ1-2, with 10 bases fitting TRBD1. The sequence came from a man aged 50 to 60 with active COVID-19. The sequenced sample was peripheral blood. The CDR3 reads CASSGGTGEMDYGYTF. The CDR3 DNA sequence: TGTGCCAGCTCAGGAGGGACAGGGGAGATGGACTATGGCTACACCTTC.